These 14 T cell receptor beta chains came from one sample sequenced in a study of post-analysis software for immune sequencing data. Study-level findings and limits: When patients were compared with controls, five TRBV segments were more frequent, TRBV5-6, TRBV5-1 and TRBV20-1 among them.

Presence of unique molecular identifiers characterized the TCR beta cDNA libraries. TCRdb reanalysed the PCR reads using MiXCR and keeps one entry per CDR3 protein. This table has some 700,000 distinct CDR3 sequences, more than 50% appearing once. No antigen is known for these receptors. The sample comprised blood. Receptors were obtained from a girl aged 2-9 years with multiple sclerosis.

For the CDR3, the DNA is TGTGCCAGCAGCCAGCTGGCCTATGGCTACACCTTC. Translating it yields CASSQLAYGYTF. The chain joins TRBV3-1 to TRBJ1-2; D gene unclear. V gave up 3 bases and J gave up 4 bases, with 6 bases separating them. CDR1 and CDR2 from the germline V gene are LGHDT and YNNKEL (reference sequence). The CDR3 has 12 amino acids.

The V gene is TRBV20-1, the J gene TRBJ1-4; TRBD1 aligns across 10 bases. Trimming removed 6 bases from V and 8 bases from J; junction bases left unmatched: 9. The germline V gene encodes CDR1 DFQATT and CDR2 SNEGSKA (reference sequence). The CDR3 is 14 residues long. The CDR3 bases are TGCAGTGCGGCCCGACAGGGGGCTTGGGAAAAACTGTTTTTT. This sequence encodes CSAARQGAWEKLFF.

This clonotype was found a few times. The V gene is TRBV29-1, the J gene TRBJ1-1; the D gene is possibly TRBD1 (5 bases). V was pared by 3 bases and J by 0 bases, with 11 bases between. CDR3 size: 14 residues. Germline-derived CDR1 and CDR2 are SQVTM and ANQGSEA. The CDR3 DNA sequence: TGCAGCGTTGAGGTACAGGCCTTGAACACTGAAGCTTTCTTT. Protein: CSVEVQALNTEAFF.

The chain is built from TRBV7-3 and TRBJ2-5; 10 bases align to TRBD2. CDR1 is SGHTA and CDR2 is FQGTGA in the germline V gene. V lost 1 base, J lost 0 bases, and 11 bases stayed unmatched. The CDR3 covers 19 residues. CDR3 sequence (DNA): TGTGCCAGCAGCTTAAGAGGTCGGCTAGCGGGAGCCAACCAAGAGACCCAGTACTTC. Its translation: CASSLRGRLAGANQETQYF.

V usage is TRBV12-3 or TRBV12-4 and J usage is TRBJ2-3; D uncertain. This CDR3 has 13 amino acids. The V and J ends lost 3 bases and 6 bases respectively, with 10 bases between them. CDR3 DNA sequence: TGTGCCAGCAGTTTCCGGTATTTCGATACGCAGTATTTT. Translation gives CASSFRYFDTQYF.

The CDR3 nucleotides are TGTGCCAGCAGTGCCGAAAGTATCCACGAGCAGTACTTC. As protein: CASSAESIHEQYF. This chain joins TRBV2 and TRBJ2-5; no clear D gene. With the DNA end fitting TRBJ2-7 better, the J assignment may be wrong. The CDR3 runs 13 residues. Germline V gene lookup returns CDR1 SNHLY and CDR2 FYNNEI.

The chain is built from TRBV15 and TRBJ2-1; D might be TRBD1 (5 bases). In germline, CDR1 is LNHNV, CDR2 YYDKDF (reference sequence). V shed 0 bases and J shed 7 bases, with 22 bases lying between them. The CDR3 consists of 18 residues. CDR3 amino acids: CATSRERQSPLGGNEQFF. The CDR3 nucleotides read TGTGCCACCAGCAGAGAGAGACAGAGTCCCTTGGGCGGAAATGAGCAGTTCTTC.

CDR3 residues: CASNYHRENNEQFF. The CDR3 region has the DNA TGTGCCAGCAATTATCACCGGGAGAACAATGAGCAGTTCTTC. The V call is TRBV6-2 or TRBV6-3, the J call TRBJ2-1; a possible D gene is TRBD2 (6 bases). Per germline, CDR1 MNHEY and CDR2 SVGEGT. Trimming removed 7 bases from V and 5 bases from J, with 15 bases in between. The CDR3 is 14 residues long.

The chain links TRBV29-1 to TRBJ1-1; D not resolved. This CDR3 region has 10 residues. The germline V gene has CDR1 SQVTM and CDR2 ANQGSEA. V was trimmed by 4 bases and J by 7 bases, leaving 7 bases between them. The CDR3 sequence is CSVVLGEAFF. The CDR3 DNA sequence: TGCAGCGTTGTCTTAGGTGAAGCTTTCTTT.

J is TRBJ2-4 and V is TRBV10-3; tentative D call: TRBD1 (6 bases). TRBJ2-7 matches the DNA end more closely, so the J call is doubtful. This CDR3 spans 13 amino acids. CDR1 and CDR2 (germline): ENHRY, SYGVKD. The CDR3 region is CAIKAAGELEQYF. DNA for the CDR3: TGTGCCATCAAAGCGGCAGGGGAGCTCGAGCAGTACTTC.

CDR3 nucleotides: TGTGCCAGCAGTTTAAGGGAACTAGAACAAGAGACCCAGTACTTC. Its protein product is CASSLRELEQETQYF. This rearrangement joins TRBV12-3 or TRBV12-4 to TRBJ2-5, with D possibly matching TRBD2 (5 bases). CDR3 length equals 15 residues. The V end was cut by 2 bases, the J end by 2 bases, with 12 bases between.

This sequence joins TRBV28 and TRBJ1-5; D not resolved. Germline CDR1 reads MDHEN; CDR2 reads SYDVKM. Between the trimmed V and J ends, which lost 6 bases and 2 bases, there was a span of 17 bases. This CDR3 comprises 16 residues. CDR3 sequence reads: CASRLGGVNGNQPQHF. CDR3 in DNA: TGTGCCAGCAGGCTGGGCGGGGTAAATGGCAATCAGCCCCAGCATTTT. Based on the CDR3 plus reference TRBV28 and TRBJ1-5, the full variable domain is DVKVTQSSRYLVKRTGEKVFLECVQDMDHENMFWYRQDPGLGLRLIYFSYDVKMKEKGDIPEGYSVSREKKERFSLILESASTNQTSMYLCASRLGGVNGNQPQHFGDGTRLSIL.

The chain combines TRBV29-1 with TRBJ1-1; TRBD1 might be the D (6 bases). Looked up from germline, CDR1 is SQVTM and CDR2 is ANQGSEA. Trimming removed 6 bases at V and 1 base at J, with 12 bases between. The CDR3 is made up of 13 amino acids. CDR3 in DNA: TGCAGCGTAACCTTACAGGGGAACACTGAAGCTTTCTTT. This sequence encodes CSVTLQGNTEAFF.

The genes are TRBV9 and TRBJ1-2; no firm D call. This CDR3 is built from 13 residues. The ends were cut back, 0 bases at V and 8 bases at J, with 11 bases in the middle. Germline CDR1 SGDLS, CDR2 YYNGEE. The CDR3 loop is CASSVGEGPGYTF. The CDR3 DNA reads as TGTGCCAGCAGCGTAGGGGAAGGACCGGGCTACACCTTC.